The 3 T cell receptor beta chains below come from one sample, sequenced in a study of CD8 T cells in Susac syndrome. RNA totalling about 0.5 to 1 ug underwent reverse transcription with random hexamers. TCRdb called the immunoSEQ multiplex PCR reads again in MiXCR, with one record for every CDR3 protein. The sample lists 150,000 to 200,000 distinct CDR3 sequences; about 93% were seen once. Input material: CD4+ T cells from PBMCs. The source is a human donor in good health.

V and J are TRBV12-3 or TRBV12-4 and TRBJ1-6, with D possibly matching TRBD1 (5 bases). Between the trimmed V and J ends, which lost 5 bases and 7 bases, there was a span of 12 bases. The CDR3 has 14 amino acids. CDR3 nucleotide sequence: TGTGCCAGCAGTCCCGAGGCAGGGAATTCACCCCTCCACTTT. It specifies CASSPEAGNSPLHF.

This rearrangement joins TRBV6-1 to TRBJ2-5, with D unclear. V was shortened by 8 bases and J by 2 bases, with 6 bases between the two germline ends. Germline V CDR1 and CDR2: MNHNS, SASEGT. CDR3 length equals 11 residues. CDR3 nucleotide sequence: TGTGCCAGCGGTTGGCAAGAGACCCAGTACTTC. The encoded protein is CASGWQETQYF.

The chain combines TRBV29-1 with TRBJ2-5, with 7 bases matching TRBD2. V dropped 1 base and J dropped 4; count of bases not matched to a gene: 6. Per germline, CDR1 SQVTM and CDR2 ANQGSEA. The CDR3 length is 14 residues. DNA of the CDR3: TGCAGCGTTGAAGGTCCGGGGGGAAGAGAGACCCAGTACTTC. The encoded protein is CSVEGPGGRETQYF.